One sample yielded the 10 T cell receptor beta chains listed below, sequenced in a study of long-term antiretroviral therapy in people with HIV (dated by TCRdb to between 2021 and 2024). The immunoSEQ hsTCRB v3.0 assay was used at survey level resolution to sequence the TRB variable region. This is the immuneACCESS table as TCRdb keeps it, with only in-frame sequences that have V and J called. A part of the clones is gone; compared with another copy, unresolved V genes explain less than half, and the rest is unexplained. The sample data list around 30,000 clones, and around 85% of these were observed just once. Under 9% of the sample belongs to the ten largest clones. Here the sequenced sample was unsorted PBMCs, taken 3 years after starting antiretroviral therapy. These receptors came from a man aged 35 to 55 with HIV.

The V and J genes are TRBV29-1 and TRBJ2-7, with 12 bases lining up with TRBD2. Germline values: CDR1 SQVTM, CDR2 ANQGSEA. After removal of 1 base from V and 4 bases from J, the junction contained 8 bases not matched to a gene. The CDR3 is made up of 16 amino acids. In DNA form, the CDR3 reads TGCAGCGTTGAAGGGCTAGCGGGGGGGAGGATTTACGAGCAGTACTTC. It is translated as CSVEGLAGGRIYEQYF.

The CDR3 coding sequence is TGTGCCAGCAGCGGGGACAGGGGCAGTAACAATGAGCAGTTCTTC. It specifies CASSGDRGSNNEQFF. The rearrangement joins TRBV5-6 to TRBJ2-1; 10 bases match TRBD1. There are 15 residues in the CDR3. Germline values: CDR1 SGHDT, CDR2 YYEEEE. V lost 4 bases, J lost 5 bases, and 6 bases stayed unmatched.

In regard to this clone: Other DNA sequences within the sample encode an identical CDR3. CDR3 DNA: TGTGCCAGCAGTCAGACCCTTAACACTGAAGCTTTCTTT. Its translation is CASSQTLNTEAFF. This sequence joins TRBV11-1 and TRBJ1-1; D gene uncertain. Per the germline V gene, CDR1 is SGHAT and CDR2 is FQDESV (reference sequence). This CDR3 comprises 13 residues. V lost 6 bases and J lost 2, with 10 bases in between.

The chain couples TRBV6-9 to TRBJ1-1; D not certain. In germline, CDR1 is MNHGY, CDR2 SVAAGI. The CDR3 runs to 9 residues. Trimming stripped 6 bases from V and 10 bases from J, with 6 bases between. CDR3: CASRTGAFF. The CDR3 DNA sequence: TGTGCCAGCAGGACCGGAGCTTTCTTT.

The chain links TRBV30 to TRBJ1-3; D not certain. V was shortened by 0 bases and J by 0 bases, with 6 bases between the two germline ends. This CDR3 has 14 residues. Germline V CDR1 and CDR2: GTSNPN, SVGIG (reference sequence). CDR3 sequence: CAWSVGLSGNTIYF. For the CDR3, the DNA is TGTGCCTGGAGTGTAGGCCTCTCTGGAAACACCATATATTTT.

The CDR3 DNA reads as TGTGCCAGCAGTTACTCGTTAGGTCGGCAACCCGAAAAACTGTTTTTT. Protein sequence: CASSYSLGRQPEKLFF. The chain recombines TRBV6-6 with TRBJ1-4, with no clear D. V gave up 0 bases and J gave up 8 bases, with 16 bases separating them. The CDR3 length is 16 residues. Germline CDR1 MNHNY, CDR2 SVGAGI (reference sequence).

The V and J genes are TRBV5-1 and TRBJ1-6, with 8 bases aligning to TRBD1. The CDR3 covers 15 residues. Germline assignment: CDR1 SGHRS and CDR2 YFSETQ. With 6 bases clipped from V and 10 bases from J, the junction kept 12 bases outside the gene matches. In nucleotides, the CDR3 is TGCGCCAGCACCAATGGGGGGACAGGCCCATCACCCCTCCACTTT. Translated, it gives CASTNGGTGPSPLHF.

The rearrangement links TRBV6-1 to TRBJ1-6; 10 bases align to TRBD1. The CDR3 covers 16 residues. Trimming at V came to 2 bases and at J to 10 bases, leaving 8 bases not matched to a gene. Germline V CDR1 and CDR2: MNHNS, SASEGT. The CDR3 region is CASSEPLGQGNSPLHF. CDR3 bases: TGTGCCAGCAGTGAACCCTTGGGACAGGGGAACTCACCCCTCCACTTT.

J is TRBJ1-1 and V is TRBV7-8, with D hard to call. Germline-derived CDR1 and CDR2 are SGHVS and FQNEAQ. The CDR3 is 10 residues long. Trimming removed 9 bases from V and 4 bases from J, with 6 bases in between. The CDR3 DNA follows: TGTGCCAGTAGTGGCACTGAAGCTTTCTTT. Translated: CASSGTEAFF. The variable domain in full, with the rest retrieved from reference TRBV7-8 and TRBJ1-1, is GAGVSQSPRYKVAKRGQDVALRCDPISGHVSLFWYQQALGQGPEFLTYFQNEAQLDKSGLPSDRFFAERPEGSVSTLKIQRTQQEDSAVYLCASSGTEAFFGQGTRLTVV.

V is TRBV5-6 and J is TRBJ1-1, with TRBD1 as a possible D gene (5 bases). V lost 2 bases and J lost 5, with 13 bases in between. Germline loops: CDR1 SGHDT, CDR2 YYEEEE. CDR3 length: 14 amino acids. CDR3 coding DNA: TGTGCCAGCAGCTTTGGGTCTAAGGGGACTGAAGCTTTCTTT. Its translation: CASSFGSKGTEAFF.